This TCR beta chain was recovered during a study of HIV-infected patients and healthy controls. Whole blood was used without fractionation, so all unsorted peripheral T cells were included. Around 500 ng RNA was reverse transcribed with alpha and beta constant-region primers. Alpha and beta chain libraries were made separately by chain-specific third strand synthesis with multiplexing indices. Each cDNA molecule was barcoded, and a single primer pair amplified each chain. MiXCR was run by TCRdb on the 5' RACE reads, yielding one entry per CDR3 protein. This sample has 19,000 or so distinct CDR3 sequences, with about 9% found just once. Study-wide findings and caveats: CMV-associated CDR3s mostly grew nonsignificantly during therapy, while HIV-associated CDR3s declined significantly. Healthy controls carried many MAIT alpha-chain CDR3s, while HIV+ repertoires had few.

On this clonotype: Its cognate antigen is unknown.

There are 16 residues in the CDR3. V gave up 2 bases and J gave up 1 base; unmatched junction bases: 6. Germline CDR1 SGHRS, CDR2 YFSETQ. The receptor was isolated from an adult in good health. Source material: blood. The rearrangement joins TRBV5-1 to TRBJ1-1, with 9 positions matching TRBD1. CDR3 protein: CASSFGQGLRNTEAFF. DNA of the CDR3: TGCGCCAGCAGCTTCGGACAGGGGCTGAGGAACACTGAAGCTTTCTTT.